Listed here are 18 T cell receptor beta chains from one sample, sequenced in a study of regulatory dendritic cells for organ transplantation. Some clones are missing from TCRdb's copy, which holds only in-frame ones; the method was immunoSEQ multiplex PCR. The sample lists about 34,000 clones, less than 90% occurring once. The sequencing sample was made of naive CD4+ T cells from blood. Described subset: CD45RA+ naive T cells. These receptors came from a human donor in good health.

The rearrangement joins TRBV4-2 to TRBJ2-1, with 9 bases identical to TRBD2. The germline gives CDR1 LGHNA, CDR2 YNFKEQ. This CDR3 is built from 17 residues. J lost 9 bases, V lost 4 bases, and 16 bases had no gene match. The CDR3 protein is CASSPRPRLAGMGEQFF. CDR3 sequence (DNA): TGTGCCAGCAGCCCAAGACCTCGCCTAGCGGGAATGGGTGAGCAGTTCTTC.

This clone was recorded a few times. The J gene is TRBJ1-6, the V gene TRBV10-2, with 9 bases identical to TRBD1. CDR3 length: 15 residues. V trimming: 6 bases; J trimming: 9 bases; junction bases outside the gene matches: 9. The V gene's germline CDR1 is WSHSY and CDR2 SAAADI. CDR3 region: CASRGRDRDVSPLHF. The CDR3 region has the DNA TGCGCCAGCAGAGGCCGGGACAGGGACGTTTCACCCCTCCACTTT.

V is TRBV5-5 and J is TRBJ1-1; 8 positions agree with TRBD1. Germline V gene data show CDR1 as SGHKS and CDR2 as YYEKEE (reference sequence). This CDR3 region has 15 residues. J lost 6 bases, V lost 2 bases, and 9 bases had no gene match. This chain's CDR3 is CASSLTGGRSSEAFF. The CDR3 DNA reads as TGTGCCAGCAGCTTAACAGGGGGGCGGTCCTCTGAAGCTTTCTTT.

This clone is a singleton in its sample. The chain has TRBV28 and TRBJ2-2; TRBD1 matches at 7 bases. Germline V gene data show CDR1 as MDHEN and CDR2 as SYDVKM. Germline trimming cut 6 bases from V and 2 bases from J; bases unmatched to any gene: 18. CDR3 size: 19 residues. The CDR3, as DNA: TGTGCCAGCAGACGTTATAAGGACCCGGGACAGCTAAACACCGGGGAGCTGTTTTTT. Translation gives CASRRYKDPGQLNTGELFF. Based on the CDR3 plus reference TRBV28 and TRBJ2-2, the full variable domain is DVKVTQSSRYLVKRTGEKVFLECVQDMDHENMFWYRQDPGLGLRLIYFSYDVKMKEKGDIPEGYSVSREKKERFSLILESASTNQTSMYLCASRRYKDPGQLNTGELFFGEGSRLTVL.

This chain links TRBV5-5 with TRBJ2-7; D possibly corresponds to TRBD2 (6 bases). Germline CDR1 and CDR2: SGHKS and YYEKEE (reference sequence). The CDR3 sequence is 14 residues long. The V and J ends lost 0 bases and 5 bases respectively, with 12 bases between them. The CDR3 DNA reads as TGTGCCAGCAGCTTGGCGTCGACTAGAAACGAGCAGTACTTC. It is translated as CASSLASTRNEQYF.

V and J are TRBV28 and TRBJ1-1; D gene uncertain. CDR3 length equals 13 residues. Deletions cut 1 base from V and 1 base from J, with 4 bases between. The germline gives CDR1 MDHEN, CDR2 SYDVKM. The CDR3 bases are TGTGCCAGCAGTTTATCAGGGAACACTGAAGCTTTCTTT. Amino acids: CASSLSGNTEAFF.

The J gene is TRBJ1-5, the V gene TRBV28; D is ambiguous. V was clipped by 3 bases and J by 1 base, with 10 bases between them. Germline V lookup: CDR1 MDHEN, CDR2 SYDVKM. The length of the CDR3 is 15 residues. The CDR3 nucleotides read TGTGCCAGCAGTTTTAATGAGGACAGCAATCAGCCCCAGCATTTT. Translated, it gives CASSFNEDSNQPQHF.

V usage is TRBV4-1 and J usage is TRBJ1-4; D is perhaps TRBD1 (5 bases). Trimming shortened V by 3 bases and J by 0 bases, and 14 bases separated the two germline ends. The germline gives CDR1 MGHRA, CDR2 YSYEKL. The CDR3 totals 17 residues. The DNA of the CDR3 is TGCGCCAGCAGCCATAAGTTGAAGGGACCAACTAATGAAAAACTGTTTTTT. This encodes CASSHKLKGPTNEKLFF.

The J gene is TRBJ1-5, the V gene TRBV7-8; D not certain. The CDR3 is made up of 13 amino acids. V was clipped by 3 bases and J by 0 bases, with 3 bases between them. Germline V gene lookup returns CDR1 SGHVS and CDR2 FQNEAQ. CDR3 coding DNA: TGTGCCAGCAGCTTCGGTAGCAATCAGCCCCAGCATTTT. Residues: CASSFGSNQPQHF. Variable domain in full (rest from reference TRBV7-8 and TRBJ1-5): GAGVSQSPRYKVAKRGQDVALRCDPISGHVSLFWYQQALGQGPEFLTYFQNEAQLDKSGLPSDRFFAERPEGSVSTLKIQRTQQEDSAVYLCASSFGSNQPQHFGDGTRLSIL.

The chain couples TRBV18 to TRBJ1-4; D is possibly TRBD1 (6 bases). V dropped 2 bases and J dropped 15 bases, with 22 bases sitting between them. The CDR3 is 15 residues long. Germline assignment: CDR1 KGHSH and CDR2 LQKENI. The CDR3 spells CASSPSPGQVERMFF. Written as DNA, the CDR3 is TGTGCCAGCTCACCATCCCCGGGACAAGTGGAAAGAATGTTTTTT.

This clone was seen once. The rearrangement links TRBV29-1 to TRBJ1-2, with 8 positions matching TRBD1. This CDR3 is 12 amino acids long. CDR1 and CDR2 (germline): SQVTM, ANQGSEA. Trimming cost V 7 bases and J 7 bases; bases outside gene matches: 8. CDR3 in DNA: TGCAGCGCGGAGGGACAGGTTTTTGGCTACACCTTC. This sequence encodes CSAEGQVFGYTF.

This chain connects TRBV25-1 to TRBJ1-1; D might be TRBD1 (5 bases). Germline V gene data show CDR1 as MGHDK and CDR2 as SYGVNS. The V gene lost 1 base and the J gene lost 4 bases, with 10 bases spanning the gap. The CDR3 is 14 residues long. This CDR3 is CASSEFYGGTEAFF. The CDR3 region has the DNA TGTGCCAGCAGTGAATTTTACGGGGGCACTGAAGCTTTCTTT.

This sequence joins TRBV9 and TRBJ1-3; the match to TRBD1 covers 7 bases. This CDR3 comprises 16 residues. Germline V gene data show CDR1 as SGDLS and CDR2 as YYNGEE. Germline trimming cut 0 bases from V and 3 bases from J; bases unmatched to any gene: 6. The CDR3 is CASSVDPGTVGNTIYF. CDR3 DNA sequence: TGTGCCAGCAGCGTAGACCCTGGGACAGTTGGAAACACCATATATTTT.

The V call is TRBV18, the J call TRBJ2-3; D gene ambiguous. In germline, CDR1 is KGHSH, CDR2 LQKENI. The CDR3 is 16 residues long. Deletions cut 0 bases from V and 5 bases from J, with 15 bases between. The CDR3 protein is CASSPPGSLLRDTQYF. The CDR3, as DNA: TGTGCCAGCTCACCACCGGGGTCACTACTGAGAGATACGCAGTATTTT.

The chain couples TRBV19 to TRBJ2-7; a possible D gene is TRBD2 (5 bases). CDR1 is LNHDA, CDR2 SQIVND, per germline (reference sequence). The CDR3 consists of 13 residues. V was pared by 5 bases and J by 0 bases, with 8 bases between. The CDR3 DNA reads TGTGCCAGTAGTCCGGGGAGCTCCTACGAGCAGTACTTC. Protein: CASSPGSSYEQYF.

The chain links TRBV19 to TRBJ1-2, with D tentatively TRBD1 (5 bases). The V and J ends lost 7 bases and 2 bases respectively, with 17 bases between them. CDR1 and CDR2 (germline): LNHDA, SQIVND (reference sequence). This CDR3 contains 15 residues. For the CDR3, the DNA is TGTGCCAGTACCCGAGGGGAACTTTTCAACTATGGCTACACCTTC. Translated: CASTRGELFNYGYTF.

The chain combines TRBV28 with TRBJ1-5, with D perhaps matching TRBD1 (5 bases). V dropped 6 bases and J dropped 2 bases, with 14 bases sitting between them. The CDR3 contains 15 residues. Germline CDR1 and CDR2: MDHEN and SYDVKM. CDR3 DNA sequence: TGTGCCAGCAGGCCGGCAGGGTCGGGCAATCAGCCCCAGCATTTT. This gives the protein CASRPAGSGNQPQHF.

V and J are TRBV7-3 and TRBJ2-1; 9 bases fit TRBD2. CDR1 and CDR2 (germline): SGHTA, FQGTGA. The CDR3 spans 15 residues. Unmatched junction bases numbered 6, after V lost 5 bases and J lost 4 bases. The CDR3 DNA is TGTGCCAGCAGCCTTAGCGGGGGCCTGTACAATGAGCAGTTCTTC. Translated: CASSLSGGLYNEQFF.